These 8 T cell receptor beta chains originate from one sample sequenced in a study of cytomegalovirus exposure and HLA in healthy donors. PCR used 60 Vbeta primers and 13 Jbeta primers. Method: immunoSEQ multiplex PCR; TCRdb's copy keeps in-frame clones and lacks some. The sample holds more than 50,000 clones, 65% to 85% seen once. Sequenced sample: PBMCs. The receptors here all came from a female donor in good health and CMV-seronegative.

The rearrangement links TRBV28 to TRBJ1-5, with 8 bases identical to TRBD1. Looked up from germline, CDR1 is MDHEN and CDR2 is SYDVKM. The CDR3 extends over 15 amino acids. J lost 6 bases, V lost 5 bases, and 9 bases had no gene match. The CDR3 spells CASSLITGGSQPQHF. CDR3 bases: TGTGCCAGCAGTCTCATTACAGGGGGAAGTCAGCCCCAGCATTTT.

This clone was counted once. The V call is TRBV7-9, the J call TRBJ1-4; tentatively, D is TRBD1 (6 bases). V shed 7 bases and J shed 2 bases, with 14 bases lying between them. The CDR3 consists of 15 residues. Germline CDR1 SEHNR, CDR2 FQNEAQ (reference sequence). The CDR3 DNA reads as TGTGCCAGCAAGTTTTCACAGGGTACTAATGAAAAACTGTTTTTT. Protein product: CASKFSQGTNEKLFF. The entire variable domain, with the rest obtained from reference TRBV7-9 and TRBJ1-4, is as follows: DTGVSQNPRHKITKRGQNVTFRCDPISEHNRLYWYRQTLGQGPEFLTYFQNEAQLEKSRLLSDRFSAERPKGSFSTLEIQRTEQGDSAMYLCASKFSQGTNEKLFFGSGTQLSVL.

The chain links TRBV28 to TRBJ2-5; 9 positions agree with TRBD1. With 7 bases clipped from V and 5 bases from J, the junction kept 8 bases outside the gene matches. This CDR3 spans 14 amino acids. CDR1 is MDHEN, CDR2 SYDVKM, per germline. The CDR3 nucleotides read TGTGCCAGCATCCTGACAGGGGGTTCGGAGACCCAGTACTTC. This gives the protein CASILTGGSETQYF.

This clone showed up just once. The gene calls are TRBV19 and TRBJ1-3; D is undetermined. The CDR3 runs to 16 residues. V was pared by 5 bases and J by 0 bases, with 14 bases between. Germline assignment: CDR1 LNHDA and CDR2 SQIVND (reference sequence). The CDR3 spells CASSAPDSPSGNTIYF. Here the CDR3 DNA reads TGTGCCAGTAGTGCCCCGGACTCACCCTCTGGAAACACCATATATTTT.

This sequence joins TRBV5-6 and TRBJ2-7; D gene uncertain. CDR3 length equals 14 residues. V was cut by 4 bases and J by 0 bases, with 11 bases left in between. In germline, CDR1 is SGHDT, CDR2 YYEEEE. The CDR3 region is CASSPGGPSYEQYF. In DNA form, the CDR3 reads TGTGCCAGCAGCCCAGGTGGGCCCTCCTACGAGCAGTACTTC. Full variable domain (rest looked up from reference TRBV5-6 and TRBJ2-7): DAGVTQSPTHLIKTRGQQVTLRCSPKSGHDTVSWYQQALGQGPQFIFQYYEEEERQRGNFPDRFSGHQFPNYSSELNVNALLLGDSALYLCASSPGGPSYEQYFGPGTRLTVT.

The chain recombines TRBV28 with TRBJ2-3; D possibly corresponds to TRBD1 (6 bases). V gave up 3 bases and J gave up 3 bases, with 19 bases separating them. The CDR3 has 17 amino acids. The germline CDR1 and CDR2 sequences are MDHEN and SYDVKM. The DNA of the CDR3 is TGTGCCAGCAGTTTGTTTCGTATATTAGGGGGTACAGATACGCAGTATTTT. Residues: CASSLFRILGGTDTQYF.

DNA of the CDR3: TGTGCCAGCGGGGCCCCTGGGTTGAACACTGAAGCTTTCTTT. Translating gives CASGAPGLNTEAFF. V usage is TRBV7-9 and J usage is TRBJ1-1; TRBD1 might be the D (5 bases). V was pared by 8 bases and J by 0 bases, with 13 bases between. Germline values: CDR1 SEHNR, CDR2 FQNEAQ (reference sequence). The CDR3 runs to 14 residues.

The gene calls are TRBV5-1 and TRBJ2-5; 8 positions agree with TRBD1. The germline CDR1 and CDR2 sequences are SGHRS and YFSETQ. The J segment lost 5 bases and the V segment lost 1 base, leaving 7 bases of the junction unmatched. This CDR3 has 15 amino acids. The CDR3 loop reads CASSLQPGGEETQYF. The DNA for the CDR3 is TGCGCCAGCAGCTTGCAGCCAGGGGGCGAGGAGACCCAGTACTTC.